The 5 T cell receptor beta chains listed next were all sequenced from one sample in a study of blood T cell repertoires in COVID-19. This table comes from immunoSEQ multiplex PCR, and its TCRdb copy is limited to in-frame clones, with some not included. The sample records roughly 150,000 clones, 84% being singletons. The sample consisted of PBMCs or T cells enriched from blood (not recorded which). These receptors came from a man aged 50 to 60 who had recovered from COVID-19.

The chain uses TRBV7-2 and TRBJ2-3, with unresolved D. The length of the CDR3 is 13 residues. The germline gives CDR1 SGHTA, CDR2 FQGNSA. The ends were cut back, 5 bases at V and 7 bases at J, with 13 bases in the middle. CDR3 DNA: TGTGCCAGCAGCCGAAATACACTAAATACGCAGTATTTT. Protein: CASSRNTLNTQYF. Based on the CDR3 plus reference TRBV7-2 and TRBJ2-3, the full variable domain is GAGVSQSPSNKVTEKGKDVELRCDPISGHTALYWYRQSLGQGLEFLIYFQGNSAPDKSGLPSDRFSAERTGGSVSTLTIQRTQQEDSAVYLCASSRNTLNTQYFGPGTRLTVL.

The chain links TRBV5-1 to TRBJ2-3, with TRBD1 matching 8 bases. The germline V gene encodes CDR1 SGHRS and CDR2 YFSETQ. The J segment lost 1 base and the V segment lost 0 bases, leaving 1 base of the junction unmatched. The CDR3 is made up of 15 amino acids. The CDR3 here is CASSLAGQGTDTQYF. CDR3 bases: TGCGCCAGCAGCTTGGCGGGACAGGGCACAGATACGCAGTATTTT. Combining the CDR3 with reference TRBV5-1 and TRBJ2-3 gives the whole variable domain KAGVTQTPRYLIKTRGQQVTLSCSPISGHRSVSWYQQTPGQGLQFLFEYFSETQRNKGNFPGRFSGRQFSNSRSEMNVSTLELGDSALYLCASSLAGQGTDTQYFGPGTRLTVL.

CDR3 protein: CASSLDSSGFPTGELFF. The CDR3 nucleotides are TGTGCCAGCAGCTTAGACTCTAGCGGTTTTCCCACCGGGGAGCTGTTTTTT. J is TRBJ2-2 and V is TRBV7-2; 7 bases agree with TRBD2. The length of the CDR3 is 17 residues. Trimming removed 1 base from V and 4 bases from J; junction bases left unmatched: 9. The germline V gene encodes CDR1 SGHTA and CDR2 FQGNSA.

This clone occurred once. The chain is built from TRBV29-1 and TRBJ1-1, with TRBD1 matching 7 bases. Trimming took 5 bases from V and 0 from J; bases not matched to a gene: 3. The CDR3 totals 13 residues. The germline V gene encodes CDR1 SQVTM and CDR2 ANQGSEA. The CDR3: CSVRQGVNTEAFF. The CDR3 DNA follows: TGCAGCGTTAGGCAGGGGGTGAACACTGAAGCTTTCTTT.

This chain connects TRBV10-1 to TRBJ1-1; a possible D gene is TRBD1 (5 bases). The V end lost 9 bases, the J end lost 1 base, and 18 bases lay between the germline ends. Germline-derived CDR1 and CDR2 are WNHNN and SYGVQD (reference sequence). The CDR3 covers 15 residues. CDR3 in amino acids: CARGQELAANTEAFF. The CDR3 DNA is TGCGCCAGGGGGCAAGAATTAGCCGCGAACACTGAAGCTTTCTTT.